Listed below are T cell receptor beta chains from one sample, sequenced in a study of shared clonotypes between healthy human individuals. The data were produced by immunoSEQ multiplex PCR, yet TCRdb's version contains in-frame clones alone and is incomplete. The sample carries about 2.1 million clones, over 85% recorded once. The sequenced material came from naive CD8+ T cells from PBMCs. These receptors came from a man aged 18 to 35 in good health. Some clones in this sample may be carry-over from other donors' samples. The CDR3 runs from the conserved cysteine through the conserved F or W. The listing skips clone size in some rows; elsewhere it reads once, few, many or a size class.

v_gene,abundance,CDR3aa
TRBV7-9,NA,CASSLTGTGPEQYF
TRBV9,NA,CASSPGPPEREGYNEQFF
TRBV6-5,NA,CASSPSRGYNEQFF
TRBV19,NA,CASSIPDRAYQPQHF
TRBV6-5,NA,CASSSLGDTGELFF
TRBV7-3,NA,CASSLPPDSGGEQFF
TRBV7-9,NA,CASNPPQRGSYNEQFF
TRBV28,NA,CASSLGLAAGDEQFF
TRBV4-3,NA,CASSQVRQTLAKNIQYF
TRBV15,NA,CATSSGVTQPQHF
TRBV27,NA,CASKNPRGNTIYF
TRBV7-9,NA,CASSPSGLAGINEQFF
TRBV7-2,NA,CASSSLRPGIYGYTF
TRBV4-1,NA,CASGTSVAQETQYF
TRBV9,NA,CASSVLLRGGGYTF
TRBV28,NA,CASSLLAPRLYDEQYF
TRBV14,once,CASSPRGLGSLETQYF
TRBV9,once,CASTLSGTDNYGYTF
TRBV19,once,CASSIGGLEQYF
TRBV6-6,once,CASSVDRASYEQYF
TRBV29-1,NA,CSVEGVSSYNEQFF
TRBV11-2,NA,CASSAPRGRGSHEQYF
TRBV7-6,NA,CASSLIAGARKTQYF
TRBV21-1,NA,CASGVAGGPPGELFF
TRBV15,once,CATSAKGYEQYF
TRBV30,NA,CAWSRGQSRGEQYF
TRBV5-5,once,CASSGVLEQYF
TRBV7-2,NA,CASSLIGPGELFF
TRBV29-1,NA,CSVEGGGTEAFF
TRBV28,NA,CASRGPGAEAFF
TRBV19,NA,CASSITYGPDYGYTF
TRBV2,NA,CASSEALGGTDTQYF
TRBV6-1,NA,CASKLVYGNDQPQHF